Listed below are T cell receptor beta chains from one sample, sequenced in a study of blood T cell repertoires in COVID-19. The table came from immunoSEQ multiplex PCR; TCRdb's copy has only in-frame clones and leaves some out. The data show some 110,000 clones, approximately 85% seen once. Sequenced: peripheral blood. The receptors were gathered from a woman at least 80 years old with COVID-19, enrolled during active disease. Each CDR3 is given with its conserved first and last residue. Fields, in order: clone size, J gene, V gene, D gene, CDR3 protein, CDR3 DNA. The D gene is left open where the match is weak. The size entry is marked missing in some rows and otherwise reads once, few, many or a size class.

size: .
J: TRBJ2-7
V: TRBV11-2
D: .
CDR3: CASSLDGGRDSEQYF
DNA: TGTGCCAGCAGCTTAGATGGTGGCAGGGATAGCGAGCAGTACTTC

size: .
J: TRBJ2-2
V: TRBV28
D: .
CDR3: CASSSFLSRGELFF
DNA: TGTGCCAGCAGTTCCTTCCTGAGCAGGGGGGAGCTGTTTTTT

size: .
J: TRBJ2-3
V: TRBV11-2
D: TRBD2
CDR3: CASSSDGRDGTQYF
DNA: TGTGCCAGCAGCTCTGACGGGAGGGATGGTACGCAGTATTTT

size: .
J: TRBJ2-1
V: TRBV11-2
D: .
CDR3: CASSFRGSYNEQFF
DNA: TGTGCCAGCAGCTTTCGGGGCTCCTACAATGAGCAGTTCTTC

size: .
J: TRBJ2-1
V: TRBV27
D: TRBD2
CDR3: CASRKLAGGSYNEQFF
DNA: TGTGCCAGCAGAAAACTAGCGGGGGGTTCCTACAATGAGCAGTTCTTC

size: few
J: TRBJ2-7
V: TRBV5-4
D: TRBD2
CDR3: CASSKGGSLGEQYF
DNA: TGTGCCAGCAGCAAAGGCGGGAGTCTGGGCGAGCAGTACTTC

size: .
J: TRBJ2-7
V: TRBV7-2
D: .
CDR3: CASRNLGDLSSYEQYF
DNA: TGTGCCAGCAGAAACTTGGGGGACTTGAGCTCCTACGAGCAGTACTTC

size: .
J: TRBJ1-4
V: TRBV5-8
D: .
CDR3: CASSLAPRYNEKLFF
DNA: TGTGCCAGCAGCTTGGCTCCCCGGTATAATGAAAAACTGTTTTTT

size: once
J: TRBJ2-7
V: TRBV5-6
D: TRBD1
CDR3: CASSWGQASYEQYF
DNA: TGTGCCAGCAGCTGGGGACAGGCGTCCTACGAGCAGTACTTC

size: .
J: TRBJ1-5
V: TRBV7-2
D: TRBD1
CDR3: CASSYRTGPTPQHF
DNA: TGTGCCAGCAGCTACCGGACAGGGCCCACGCCCCAGCATTTT

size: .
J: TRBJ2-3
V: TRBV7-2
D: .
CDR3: CASSLGRRAGLDTQYF
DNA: TGTGCCAGCAGCTTAGGTCGGCGCGCGGGCCTAGATACGCAGTATTTT

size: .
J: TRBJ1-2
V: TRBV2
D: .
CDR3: CASRPTGIDYGYTF
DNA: TGTGCCAGCAGGCCTACAGGGATTGACTATGGCTACACCTTC